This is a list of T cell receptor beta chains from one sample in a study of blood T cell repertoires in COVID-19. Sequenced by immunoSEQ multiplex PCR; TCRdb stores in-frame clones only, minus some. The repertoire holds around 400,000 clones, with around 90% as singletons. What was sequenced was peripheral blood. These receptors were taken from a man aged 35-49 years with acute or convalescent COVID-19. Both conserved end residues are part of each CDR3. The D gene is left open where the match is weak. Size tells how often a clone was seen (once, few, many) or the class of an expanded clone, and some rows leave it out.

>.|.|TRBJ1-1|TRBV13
TGTGCCAGCAGGGAGGACAGCTCAGAGGGCATGAACACTGAAGCTTTCTTT
CASREDSSEGMNTEAFF
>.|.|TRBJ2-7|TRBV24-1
TGTGCCACCAGTGATCCCCGGGAGATCGACGAGCAGTACTTC
CATSDPREIDEQYF
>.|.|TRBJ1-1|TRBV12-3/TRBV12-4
TGTGCCAGCGGGGCGCAAAGCTATGAAGCTTTCTTT
CASGAQSYEAFF
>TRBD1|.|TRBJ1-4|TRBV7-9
TGTGCCAGCAGCCCACAGGGGAATTCTAATGAAAAACTGTTTTTT
CASSPQGNSNEKLFF
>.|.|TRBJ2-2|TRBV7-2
TGTGCCAGCAGCAATCAGGGCTTCACCGGGGAGCTGTTTTTT
CASSNQGFTGELFF
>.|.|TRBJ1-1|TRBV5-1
TGCGCCAGCAGCTTGCTACAGGGAGTCCCTGAAGCTTTCTTT
CASSLLQGVPEAFF
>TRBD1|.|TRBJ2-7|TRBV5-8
TGTGCCAGCAGCTCCAGGACAGGGGCCTACGAGCAGTACTTC
CASSSRTGAYEQYF
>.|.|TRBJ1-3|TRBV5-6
TGTGCCAGCTCCCACACGGGAAACACCATATATTTT
CASSHTGNTIYF
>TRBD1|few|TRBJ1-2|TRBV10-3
TGTGCCACTAGACAGGGACCGACCGATGGCTACACCTTC
CATRQGPTDGYTF
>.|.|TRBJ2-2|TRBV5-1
TGCGCCAGCAGCTCCGACACCCCGAACACCGGGGAGCTGTTTTTT
CASSSDTPNTGELFF
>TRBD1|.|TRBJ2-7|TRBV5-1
TGCGCCAGCAGCTCAGGACAGGGCGTTGACGAGCAGTACTTC
CASSSGQGVDEQYF
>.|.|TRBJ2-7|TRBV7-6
TGTGCCAGCAGCGAAGGTAGGACACTCTCCCCCGAGCAGTACTTC
CASSEGRTLSPEQYF
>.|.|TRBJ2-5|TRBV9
TGTGCCAGCAGCCCCTCGGACAGCCAAGAGACCCAGTACTTC
CASSPSDSQETQYF
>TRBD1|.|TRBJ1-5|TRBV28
TGTGCCAGCAGTTTCAGGGACAGGTCTAATCAGCCCCAGCATTTT
CASSFRDRSNQPQHF
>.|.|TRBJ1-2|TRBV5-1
TGCGCCAGCAGCTTAGAACAGGGCTTCGGGGGCTACACCTTC
CASSLEQGFGGYTF
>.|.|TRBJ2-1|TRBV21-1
TGTGCCAGCAGCAAAGGGGCAACTAGCTACAATGAGCAGTTCTTC
CASSKGATSYNEQFF
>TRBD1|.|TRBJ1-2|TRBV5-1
TGCGCCAGCAGCTCGACGGGACAGGCGAACTATGGCTACACCTTC
CASSSTGQANYGYTF
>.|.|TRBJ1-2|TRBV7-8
TGTGCCAGCAGCTTGGGGGCGGGCAGTAACTATGGCTACACCTTC
CASSLGAGSNYGYTF
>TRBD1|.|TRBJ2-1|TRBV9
TGTGCCAGCAGCTTCCGAACAGGGGGCATGTACAATGAGCAGTTCTTC
CASSFRTGGMYNEQFF
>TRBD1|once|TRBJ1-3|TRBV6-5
TGTGCCAGCAGTTACGACAGGGCTGGAAACACCATATATTTT
CASSYDRAGNTIYF
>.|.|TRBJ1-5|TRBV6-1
TGTGCCAGCAGTGGCGACAGAGTAAGGACCAATCAGCCCCAGCATTTT
CASSGDRVRTNQPQHF
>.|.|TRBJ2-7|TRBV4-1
TGCGCCAGCAGCCAAGATATGGGCCCAGAGCAGTACTTC
CASSQDMGPEQYF
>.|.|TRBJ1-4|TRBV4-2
TGTGCCAGCAGCCAAGAGGGATCCGGATCCGGGATGGGGGAAAAACTGTTTTTT
CASSQEGSGSGMGEKLFF
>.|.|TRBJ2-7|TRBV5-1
TGCGCCAGCAGCTTGGACTGGGGGCGCGAGCAGTACTTC
CASSLDWGREQYF
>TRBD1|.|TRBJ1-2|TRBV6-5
TGTGCCAGCAATCCGGGACAGGGCAGATACACCTTC
CASNPGQGRYTF
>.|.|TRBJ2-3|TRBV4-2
TGTGCCAGCAGCCAAGATCGGCAGGGGCCCGGAGATACGCAGTATTTT
CASSQDRQGPGDTQYF
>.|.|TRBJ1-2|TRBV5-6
TGTGCCAGCAGGAGAACGGCCTTAGAGCGTGGCTACACCTTC
CASRRTALERGYTF
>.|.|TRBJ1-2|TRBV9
TGTGCCAGCAGCTCCAGGGTCGGCAGAGACTATGGCTACACCTTC
CASSSRVGRDYGYTF
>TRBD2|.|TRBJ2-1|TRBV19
TGTGCCAGTAGTCCCAGCGGGGGATCCTACAATGAGCAGTTCTTC
CASSPSGGSYNEQFF
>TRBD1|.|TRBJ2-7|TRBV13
TGTGCCAGCAGCCAGGGGGCAGGGGCCTACGAGCAGTACTTC
CASSQGAGAYEQYF
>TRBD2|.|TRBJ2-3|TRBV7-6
TGTGCCAGCAGCTTAGTAAGGCTAGCGGGAGATACGCAGTATTTT
CASSLVRLAGDTQYF
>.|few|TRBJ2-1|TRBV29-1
TGCAGCGGACAGGAGATAGTAGGGGCTGAGCAGTTCTTC
CSGQEIVGAEQFF
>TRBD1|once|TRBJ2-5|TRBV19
TGTGCCAGTAGTCCGACAGGGTATCCCATCCAAGAGACCCAGTACTTC
CASSPTGYPIQETQYF
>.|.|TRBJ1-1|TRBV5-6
TGTGCCAGCAGCTCCCCAGGGTTTTTAGGGTCTTTCTTT
CASSSPGFLGSFF
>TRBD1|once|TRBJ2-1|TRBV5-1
TGCGCCAGCAGCAACTCCGGGACAGGGAATCAATTCTCCTACAATGAGCAGTTCTTC
CASSNSGTGNQFSYNEQFF
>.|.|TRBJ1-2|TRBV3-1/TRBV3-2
TGTGCCAGCAGCCTAATCCCCCGCGGGGGGCTTGGCTACACCTTC
CASSLIPRGGLGYTF
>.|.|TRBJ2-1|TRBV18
TGTGCCAGCTCACCCCTGGGAGATCCCTACAATGAGCAGTTCTTC
CASSPLGDPYNEQFF
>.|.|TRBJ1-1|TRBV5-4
TGTGCCAGCAGCTTGTCGCCGAGGATGAACACTGAAGCTTTCTTT
CASSLSPRMNTEAFF
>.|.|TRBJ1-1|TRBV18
TGTGCCAGCTCACCTCCCGGGGGGGTTGAAGCTTTCTTT
CASSPPGGVEAFF